A selection of T cell receptor beta chains follows, all from one sample in a study of blood T cell repertoires in COVID-19. Repertoires were generated with immunoSEQ multiplex PCR, while TCRdb's copy carries only in-frame clones and drops some. The table records 90,000 to 150,000 clones, about 85% of them present only once. Sequencing was performed on peripheral blood. These receptors all stem from a human donor in a cohort sampled during active COVID-19. Each CDR3 is given with its conserved first and last residue. The D gene is left open where the match is weak. The listing skips clone size in some rows; elsewhere it reads once, few, many or a size class.

D gene	clone size	V gene	J gene	CDR3 protein	CDR3 DNA
TRBD1	.	TRBV13	TRBJ2-3	CASSSGDRVLAATQYF	TGTGCCAGCAGCTCCGGAGACAGGGTCCTAGCTGCTACGCAGTATTTT
TRBD1	.	TRBV28	TRBJ1-1	CASSLLLDRDTEAFF	TGTGCCAGCAGTTTACTCCTAGACAGGGACACTGAAGCTTTCTTT
TRBD1	.	TRBV6-6	TRBJ2-4	CASSDSTGQSQNIQYF	TGTGCCAGCAGTGACTCCACGGGACAGTCCCAAAACATTCAGTACTTC
.	.	TRBV11-3	TRBJ2-7	CASSLGGTGLPFLGEQYF	TGTGCCAGCAGCTTGGGAGGGACAGGCCTTCCTTTTCTGGGGGAGCAGTACTTC
TRBD1	.	TRBV13	TRBJ2-7	CASSDRQGFYEQYF	TGTGCCAGCAGCGATCGACAGGGGTTCTACGAGCAGTACTTC
.	.	TRBV27	TRBJ1-2	CASSWGRAYGYTF	TGTGCCAGCAGTTGGGGCAGGGCCTATGGCTACACCTTC
.	.	TRBV24-1	TRBJ1-5	CATSRSGGVDQPQHF	TGTGCCACCAGTCGGTCGGGGGGTGTAGATCAGCCCCAGCATTTT
.	.	TRBV30	TRBJ2-2	CAWSSIRLTGELFF	TGTGCCTGGAGTTCAATCAGGCTTACCGGGGAGCTGTTTTTT
TRBD2	once	TRBV6-5	TRBJ2-1	CASSPPGLAEAGQFF	TGTGCCAGCAGTCCGCCGGGACTAGCGGAGGCGGGGCAGTTCTTC
.	once	TRBV4-2	TRBJ1-3	CASSQDGQGNTIYF	TGTGCCAGCAGCCAAGATGGTCAGGGAAACACCATATATTTT
.	once	TRBV14	TRBJ1-1	CASSQQGRGTEAFF	TGTGCCAGCAGCCAACAGGGGCGCGGCACTGAAGCTTTCTTT
TRBD1	.	TRBV5-8	TRBJ1-5	CASSQTGNHQPQHF	TGTGCCAGCAGCCAGACAGGGAATCATCAGCCCCAGCATTTT
.	.	TRBV15	TRBJ1-2	CATSSLKRGSANYGYTF	TGTGCCACCAGCAGCCTTAAGCGGGGATCCGCTAACTATGGCTACACCTTC
.	.	TRBV5-1	TRBJ2-3	CASTRGAGDTQYF	TGCGCCAGCACCCGGGGGGCTGGAGATACGCAGTATTTT
.	.	TRBV19	TRBJ1-3	CASTRPGNTIYF	TGTGCCAGTACGCGTCCCGGAAACACCATATATTTT
.	.	TRBV6-5	TRBJ2-1	CASSPTVIPMDEQFF	TGTGCCAGCAGTCCGACAGTCATCCCTATGGATGAGCAGTTCTTC
TRBD1	.	TRBV6-5	TRBJ2-3	CASSLDRGSTDTQYF	TGTGCCAGCAGCCTAGACAGGGGAAGCACAGATACGCAGTATTTT
.	.	TRBV25-1	TRBJ1-1	CASSRDFGTEAFF	TGTGCCAGCTCGAGGGACTTCGGCACTGAAGCTTTCTTT
.	.	TRBV28	TRBJ1-2	CASLTWGGPGGNYGYTF	TGTGCCAGCCTAACATGGGGGGGCCCCGGGGGTAACTATGGCTACACCTTC
.	.	TRBV19	TRBJ1-4	CASSTEGATNEKLFF	TGTGCCAGTAGTACCGAGGGTGCAACTAATGAAAAACTGTTTTTT
TRBD1	.	TRBV6-5	TRBJ1-4	CASRPTGANEKLFF	TGTGCCAGCAGGCCGACAGGGGCTAATGAAAAACTGTTTTTT
TRBD1	.	TRBV6-5	TRBJ1-5	CASSYLARDSYQPQHF	TGTGCCAGCAGTTACTTGGCCCGGGACAGCTATCAGCCCCAGCATTTT
.	.	TRBV24-1	TRBJ2-2	CATSAPWTWNTGELFF	TGTGCCACCAGTGCCCCCTGGACTTGGAACACCGGGGAGCTGTTTTTT
TRBD1	.	TRBV12-3/TRBV12-4	TRBJ1-1	CASSPTGFPEAFF	TGTGCCAGCAGTCCGACAGGGTTTCCTGAAGCTTTCTTT